Each of the 22 T cell receptor beta chains below was sequenced from the same sample in a study of spatial heterogeneity in lung cancer. Stated time point: sample taken at primary tumor resection. Whole RNA came from tumor, nontumor lung or frozen PBMC and was sequenced without being sorted. TCRdb re-called the 5' RACE reads with MiXCR, one entry per CDR3 protein. The table lists tens of thousands of distinct CDR3 sequences, 5.5% to 8% of them singletons. This sample comprised PBMCs, obtained at surgery. The source of these receptors is a male donor with early-stage non-small cell lung cancer.

V is TRBV28 and J is TRBJ1-2, with TRBD1 identical over 8 bases. The germline gives CDR1 MDHEN, CDR2 SYDVKM. The CDR3 covers 14 residues. The ends lost 6 bases at V and 4 bases at J; junction bases unmatched: 7. CDR3 nucleotide sequence: TGTGCCAGCAGGAAACAGGGGGAGCGCTATGGCTACACCTTC. Translation gives CASRKQGERYGYTF.

This clonotype was found many times. The rearrangement joins TRBV4-2 to TRBJ2-7, with 8 nucleotides matching TRBD1. The trim removed 1 base at V and 5 bases at J, leaving 4 bases unmatched. Germline loops: CDR1 LGHNA, CDR2 YNFKEQ. The CDR3 has 14 residues. The CDR3 nucleotides read TGTGCCAGCAGCCAAGTCGGACAGGGAGACGAGCAGTACTTC. It yields the protein CASSQVGQGDEQYF.

This clonotype was seen repeatedly, ten times or more. The chain employs TRBV18 and TRBJ1-5; maybe TRBD1 (5 bases). CDR1 and CDR2 (germline): KGHSH, LQKENI. The length of the CDR3 is 13 residues. V was cut by 5 bases and J by 9 bases, with 14 bases left in between. The chain's CDR3 is CASSLGGERPQHF. CDR3 DNA: TGTGCCAGCTCATTGGGGGGGGAGCGGCCCCAGCATTTT.

This clonotype has at least ten counts. This chain links TRBV20-1 with TRBJ1-1, with 10 bases identical to TRBD1. The CDR3 has 14 residues. Germline loops: CDR1 DFQATT, CDR2 SNEGSKA (reference sequence). J was trimmed by 0 bases and V by 6 bases; bases with no gene match: 4. CDR3 sequence: CSARTGGMNTEAFF. CDR3 nucleotides: TGCAGTGCCAGGACAGGGGGTATGAACACTGAAGCTTTCTTT.

This clonotype was seen repeatedly, ten times or more. V and J are TRBV5-1 and TRBJ2-7; D remains unclear. Germline values: CDR1 SGHRS, CDR2 YFSETQ. The V end lost 5 bases, the J end lost 4 bases, and 10 bases lay between the germline ends. The CDR3 covers 12 residues. The CDR3 loop is CASSRRSYEQYF. The CDR3 DNA is TGCGCCAGCAGTCGCAGGTCTTACGAGCAGTACTTC. The full variable domain, completed using reference TRBV5-1 and TRBJ2-7, is KAGVTQTPRYLIKTRGQQVTLSCSPISGHRSVSWYQQTPGQGLQFLFEYFSETQRNKGNFPGRFSGRQFSNSRSEMNVSTLELGDSALYLCASSRRSYEQYFGPGTRLTVT.

This clonotype came up many times. The chain joins TRBV2 to TRBJ1-5; unclear D gene. V shed 7 bases and J shed 4 bases, with 11 bases lying between them. From germline, CDR1 is SNHLY and CDR2 FYNNEI. This CDR3 contains 13 residues. The CDR3 loop is CASIRDGNQPQHF. CDR3 DNA: TGTGCCAGCATTAGGGATGGAAATCAGCCCCAGCATTTT.

This clonotype was observed a few times. This chain joins TRBV29-1 and TRBJ2-5; perhaps TRBD1 as D (5 bases). The CDR3 spans 14 residues. Trimming pared 2 bases from V and 5 bases from J, leaving 15 bases between. The germline gives CDR1 SQVTM, CDR2 ANQGSEA. This chain's CDR3 is CSVERGPTRETQYF. The CDR3 DNA sequence: TGCAGCGTTGAAAGGGGCCCTACGAGGGAGACCCAGTACTTC. Full variable domain (outside the CDR3, taken from reference TRBV29-1 and TRBJ2-5): SAVISQKPSRDICQRGTSLTIQCQVDSQVTMMFWYRQQPGQSLTLIATANQGSEATYESGFVIDKFPISRPNLTFSTLTVSNMSPEDSSIYLCSVERGPTRETQYFGPGTRLLVL.

The genes are TRBV19 and TRBJ2-5, with a weak D call TRBD1 (6 bases). Per germline, CDR1 LNHDA and CDR2 SQIVND (reference sequence). The ends were cut back, 4 bases at V and 5 bases at J, with 17 bases in the middle. The CDR3 loop spans 15 amino acids. The CDR3 sequence is CASSTPQDRWETQYF. CDR3 in DNA: TGTGCCAGTAGTACTCCCCAGGACAGATGGGAGACCCAGTACTTC.

The chain uses TRBV11-2 and TRBJ2-7; D is unresolved. Trimming removed 0 bases at V and 2 bases at J, with 11 bases between. Per germline, CDR1 SGHAT and CDR2 FQNNGV. This CDR3 region has 15 residues. The CDR3 DNA is TGTGCCAGCAGCTTAGATAGGAATGTGGCCTACGAGCAGTACGTC. Amino acids: CASSLDRNVAYEQYV.

In its sample, this clonotype was seen many times. The chain carries TRBV29-1 and TRBJ2-3; D ambiguous. Trimming took 5 bases from V and 2 from J, leaving 11 bases between them. This CDR3 has 13 amino acids. CDR1 is SQVTM, CDR2 ANQGSEA, per germline. The CDR3 protein is CSVLLGFTDTQYF. The DNA of the CDR3 is TGCAGCGTTCTTCTGGGATTCACAGATACGCAGTATTTT.

This clonotype occurred a few times. The CDR3 bases are TGTGCCACCAGCAGAGGTGGACAGGGTGAGACCCAGTACTTC. It translates to CATSRGGQGETQYF. V usage is TRBV15 and J usage is TRBJ2-5; the match to TRBD1 covers 8 bases. V was clipped by 1 base and J by 5 bases; unmatched bases: 3. The germline CDR1 and CDR2 sequences are LNHNV and YYDKDF (reference sequence). The CDR3 runs to 14 residues.

The sample holds many counts of this clonotype. The chain couples TRBV28 to TRBJ2-2, with 11 nucleotides matching TRBD1. Trimming removed 3 bases from V and 6 bases from J; junction bases left unmatched: 6. This CDR3 contains 16 residues. Germline V gene data show CDR1 as MDHEN and CDR2 as SYDVKM. The DNA for the CDR3 is TGTGCCAGCAGTTTCTCTCCGGGACAGGGGGCCGGGGAGCTGTTTTTT. Amino acids: CASSFSPGQGAGELFF.

This clonotype appeared many times. This chain connects TRBV7-2 to TRBJ2-5, with D unresolved. Germline values: CDR1 SGHTA, CDR2 FQGNSA. CDR3 length: 14 residues. V was cut by 3 bases and J by 1 base, with 9 bases left in between. CDR3 nucleotides: TGTGCCAGCAGCTTCAAGGCTCTCCAAGAGACCCAGTACTTC. It is translated as CASSFKALQETQYF.

This clonotype was recorded at least ten times. This rearrangement joins TRBV20-1 to TRBJ2-1, with 8 bases fitting TRBD2. The CDR3 is 12 amino acids. The germline CDR1 and CDR2 sequences are DFQATT and SNEGSKA (reference sequence). The ends lost 6 bases at V and 7 bases at J; junction bases unmatched: 5. This CDR3 is CSAPGGVNEQFF. The CDR3 region has the DNA TGCAGTGCCCCCGGGGGGGTAAATGAGCAGTTCTTC.

This clonotype occurred many times. The V call is TRBV25-1, the J call TRBJ1-6; the D is unclear. CDR1 MGHDK and CDR2 SYGVNS come from the germline V gene. V lost 2 bases to trimming and J lost 10 bases, with 12 bases between them. CDR3 size: 14 residues. CDR3 nucleotides: TGTGCCAGCAGTGAAGGCAACTATAGATCACCCCTCCACTTT. This gives the protein CASSEGNYRSPLHF.

This clonotype was observed many times. The V and J genes are TRBV29-1 and TRBJ2-3; tentatively, D is TRBD1 or TRBD2 (5 bases each). V dropped 7 bases and J dropped 2 bases, with 7 bases sitting between them. The CDR3 contains 11 residues. CDR1 SQVTM and CDR2 ANQGSEA come from the germline V gene. DNA for the CDR3: TGCAGCGCCGGGACCACAGATACGCAGTATTTT. It encodes CSAGTTDTQYF.

This chain joins TRBV11-2 and TRBJ2-4; 13 bases align to TRBD2. This CDR3 contains 17 residues. The J segment lost 6 bases and the V segment lost 5 bases, leaving 10 bases of the junction unmatched. The V gene's germline CDR1 is SGHAT and CDR2 FQNNGV. The CDR3 sequence is CASSPGLAGRGSNIQYF. DNA for the CDR3: TGTGCCAGCAGCCCGGGACTAGCGGGAAGAGGGTCAAACATTCAGTACTTC.

In its sample, this clonotype was seen a few times. The chain joins TRBV28 to TRBJ2-3; 7 bases match TRBD2. CDR1 is MDHEN, CDR2 SYDVKM, per germline. With V trimmed by 8 bases and J by 7 bases, 6 bases remained unmatched. CDR3 length equals 12 residues. The CDR3 nucleotides are TGTGCCAGCCAGGTCGGGGGGAATACGCAGTATTTT. It encodes CASQVGGNTQYF.

CDR3 residues: CASSLSAGLYEQYF. CDR3 DNA: TGTGCCAGCAGCTTATCGGCAGGGCTCTACGAGCAGTACTTC. This chain joins TRBV7-2 and TRBJ2-7, with D tentatively TRBD1 (5 bases). From germline, CDR1 is SGHTA and CDR2 FQGNSA. Deletions cut 2 bases from V and 3 bases from J, with 11 bases between. This CDR3 has 14 residues.

This clonotype was counted ten times or more. The V call is TRBV5-1, the J call TRBJ2-1, with 12 bases aligning to TRBD2. Germline V lookup: CDR1 SGHRS, CDR2 YFSETQ. V shed 7 bases, J shed 2 bases, and the junction held 1 base outside the gene matches. The CDR3 length is 14 residues. The CDR3 loop is CASGLAGTYNEQFF. CDR3 sequence (DNA): TGCGCCAGCGGACTAGCGGGGACCTACAATGAGCAGTTCTTC. Supplemented by reference TRBV5-1 and TRBJ2-1, the full variable domain reads KAGVTQTPRYLIKTRGQQVTLSCSPISGHRSVSWYQQTPGQGLQFLFEYFSETQRNKGNFPGRFSGRQFSNSRSEMNVSTLELGDSALYLCASGLAGTYNEQFFGPGTRLTVL.

In this sample, this clonotype turned up many times. The J gene is TRBJ2-1, the V gene TRBV4-1; 14 positions match TRBD2. The CDR3 sequence is 15 residues long. J lost 8 bases, V lost 3 bases, and 3 bases had no gene match. Germline CDR1 is MGHRA and CDR2 is YSYEKL. The CDR3 loop reads CASSQTSGGVYEQFF. In nucleotides, the CDR3 is TGCGCCAGCAGCCAGACTAGCGGGGGGGTCTATGAGCAGTTCTTC.

This clonotype occurred a few times. The chain links TRBV5-5 to TRBJ2-7, with 8 positions matching TRBD2. Unmatched junction bases numbered 8, after V lost 4 bases and J lost 2 bases. This CDR3 is 15 amino acids long. CDR1 is SGHKS and CDR2 is YYEKEE in the germline V gene (reference sequence). CDR3 amino acids: CASSTRGLATYEQYF. The CDR3 coding sequence is TGTGCCAGCAGCACCCGTGGACTAGCCACCTACGAGCAGTACTTC. The full variable domain, with the rest looked up from reference TRBV5-5 and TRBJ2-7, is DAGVTQSPTHLIKTRGQQVTLRCSPISGHKSVSWYQQVLGQGPQFIFQYYEKEERGRGNFPDRFSARQFPNYSSELNVNALLLGDSALYLCASSTRGLATYEQYFGPGTRLTVT.